This T cell receptor (beta chain) was found in a study of pediatric ulcerative colitis. This was a survey-level run. TCRdb's table, derived via immunoSEQ multiplex PCR, lists solely in-frame clones and lacks some. Among about 64,000 clones listed, 75% to 85% were seen once. The table lists this clone with a few counts. Its antigen remains unidentified. Study-level results: Total lymphocyte DNA, not sorted subsets, was the template. All ulcerative colitis patients, but no controls, carried two rectal clonotypes.

Germline lookup yields CDR1 LNHDA and CDR2 SQIVND (reference sequence). This CDR3 has 14 residues. V was cut by 4 bases and J by 6 bases, with 12 bases left in between. The sequenced sample was blood. The source of this sequence is a boy younger than 18 with moderate ulcerative colitis. The chain has TRBV19 and TRBJ2-2, with no clear D. CDR3 bases: TGTGCCAGTAGTAGCCCCTGGAGAGCCGGGGAGCTGTTTTTT. It is translated as CASSSPWRAGELFF.